These T cell receptor beta chains were read from a single sample in a study of blood T cell repertoires in COVID-19. The assay was immunoSEQ multiplex PCR, and TCRdb's table has in-frame clones only and misses some. Altogether about 100,000 clones are present, approximately 82% being singletons, with the ten largest covering approximately 4.1%. The sequencing input was peripheral blood. These receptors came from a woman aged 70-85 years with acute or convalescent COVID-19. Both conserved end residues are part of each CDR3. The order of the fields is V gene, D gene, J gene, clone size, CDR3 DNA, CDR3 protein. D genes are given only for firm matches. The listing skips clone size in some rows; elsewhere it reads once, few, many or a size class.

>TRBV5-4|TRBD2|TRBJ2-1|few
TGTGCCAGCAGCACAACCGGGGGGGCCGGTAATGAGCAGTTCTTC
CASSTTGGAGNEQFF
>TRBV7-8|TRBD1|TRBJ2-3|NA
TGTGCCAGCAGCTTATTCGGGGCAGGGGGCTTGGATACGCAGTATTTT
CASSLFGAGGLDTQYF
>TRBV6-4|TRBD2|TRBJ2-1|NA
TGTGCCAGCAGTGGACTAGCGGGAGGGTACAATGAGCAGTTCTTC
CASSGLAGGYNEQFF
>TRBV20-1|TRBD1|TRBJ1-2|NA
TGCAGTGCTAGTCACTCCGGACAGGGAGAAGGCTACACCTTC
CSASHSGQGEGYTF
>TRBV3-1/TRBV3-2|NA|TRBJ1-5|NA
TGTGCCAGCAGCCAAACTGCAGGGGGCAATCAGCCCCAGCATTTT
CASSQTAGGNQPQHF
>TRBV9|TRBD2|TRBJ2-1|NA
TGTGCCAGCAGCGCGGGGACTAGCGGGACCAATGAGCAGTTCTTC
CASSAGTSGTNEQFF
>TRBV3-1/TRBV3-2|NA|TRBJ1-5|NA
TGTGCCAGCAGCCAAGACGGGGGTTCGAAGCAGCCCCAGCATTTT
CASSQDGGSKQPQHF
>TRBV7-3|NA|TRBJ1-1|NA
TGTGCCAGCAGCTTAGAGCTGAACACTGAAGCTTTCTTT
CASSLELNTEAFF
>TRBV9|NA|TRBJ2-2|NA
TGTGCCAGCAGCAGGGGCTCGGGCACCGGGGAGCTGTTTTTT
CASSRGSGTGELFF
>TRBV5-1|TRBD2|TRBJ2-3|NA
TGCGCCAGCACTAGCGGGAGTGGCACAGATACGCAGTATTTT
CASTSGSGTDTQYF
>TRBV28|TRBD1|TRBJ1-6|NA
TGTGCCAGTATGGGGACAGGGAATAATTCACCCCTCCACTTT
CASMGTGNNSPLHF
>TRBV6-6|NA|TRBJ1-5|NA
TGTGCCAGCACTCACCTAGACGGGCAGCCCCAGCATTTT
CASTHLDGQPQHF
>TRBV6-5|NA|TRBJ2-1|NA
TGTGCCAGCAGTTACTCGATCTTAGGGGGCAATGAGCAGTTCTTC
CASSYSILGGNEQFF
>TRBV6-5|TRBD1|TRBJ1-1|NA
TGTGCCAGCACAATGGCCGTAGGGGGACAGCAAGCTTTCTTT
CASTMAVGGQQAFF
>TRBV18|TRBD2|TRBJ2-2|NA
TGTGCCAGCTCACCCCGACTAGCGGGAGAGACCGGGGAGCTGTTTTTT
CASSPRLAGETGELFF
>TRBV6-6|NA|TRBJ2-3|NA
TGTGCCAGCAGTTACCGGACGCCGGCGGGAACAGATACGCAGTATTTT
CASSYRTPAGTDTQYF
>TRBV2|NA|TRBJ2-5|NA
TGTGCCAGCAGGACAGAGGAGACCCAGTACTTC
CASRTEETQYF
>TRBV5-6|TRBD2|TRBJ2-1|NA
TGTGCCAGCAGCTTGGAGTCGGGACTAGCGGCCCTAGTGATCTTC
CASSLESGLAALVIF
>TRBV6-5|TRBD2|TRBJ2-3|NA
TGTGCCAGCAGATTCGGACTAGCGAGCACAGATACGCAGTATTTT
CASRFGLASTDTQYF
>TRBV11-2|NA|TRBJ2-7|NA
TGTGCCAGCAGCTCTTCCCTCGAGCAGTACTTC
CASSSSLEQYF
>TRBV18|TRBD2|TRBJ2-1|few
TGTGCCAGCTCACCAGGGCTAGCGGGAACCTACAATGAGCAGTTCTTC
CASSPGLAGTYNEQFF
>TRBV5-1|NA|TRBJ1-2|NA
TGCGCCAGCAGCTTGGACAGGGAGTTGGATGGCTACACCTTC
CASSLDRELDGYTF
>TRBV27|NA|TRBJ2-7|NA
TGTGCCAGCAGACTTAGCCGGCGGGACAGCTCCTACGAGCAGTACTTC
CASRLSRRDSSYEQYF
>TRBV30|NA|TRBJ2-1|NA
TGTGCCTGGAGTGCCGCCGGAGGATTTTACAATGAGCAGTTCTTC
CAWSAAGGFYNEQFF
>TRBV6-5|TRBD1|TRBJ2-7|NA
TGTGCCAGCAGTTGGACAGGGATCACGAGAGAGCAGTACTTC
CASSWTGITREQYF
>TRBV25-1|TRBD1|TRBJ2-5|NA
TGTGCCAGCAGCAGACAGGGGTGGGAGACCCAGTACTTC
CASSRQGWETQYF
>TRBV2|NA|TRBJ1-5|NA
TGTGCCAGCAGCCAACAGGGTAACAATCAGCCCCAGCATTTT
CASSQQGNNQPQHF
>TRBV7-9|TRBD1|TRBJ2-1|NA
TGTGCCAGCAGCTTATATGGGGGAAGACAGGGGGCTTACAATGAGCAGTTCTTC
CASSLYGGRQGAYNEQFF
>TRBV5-1|NA|TRBJ1-1|NA
TGCGCCAGCAGCCCTTCCGGGGGGACTGAAGCTTTCTTT
CASSPSGGTEAFF
>TRBV5-1|NA|TRBJ1-1|NA
TGCGCCAGCAGCTTGCAGAACACTGAAGCTTTCTTT
CASSLQNTEAFF
>TRBV5-1|NA|TRBJ2-2|NA
TGCGCCAGCAGCCTCGGAGTCGTGGGGGAGCTGTTTTTT
CASSLGVVGELFF
>TRBV27|TRBD1|TRBJ2-1|NA
TGTGCCAGCAGTCGGGAGGCGACAGGGGGGGGTGAGCAGTTCTTC
CASSREATGGGEQFF
>TRBV9|NA|TRBJ2-2|NA
TGTGCCAGCAGCGGGGGGGGCCGTGGCACCGGGGAGCTGTTTTTT
CASSGGGRGTGELFF
>TRBV28|TRBD1|TRBJ1-5|NA
TGTGCCAGCAGACCCCGAGACAGGGTTTTTCAGCCCCAGCATTTT
CASRPRDRVFQPQHF
>TRBV7-9|NA|TRBJ2-5|NA
TGTGCCAGCAGCTTAAGTAGCCAAGAGACCCAGTACTTC
CASSLSSQETQYF
>TRBV27|TRBD2|TRBJ2-1|NA
TGTGCCAGCAGCCGCCGGGAGGTAGACGATGAGCAGTTCTTC
CASSRREVDDEQFF
>TRBV27|TRBD2|TRBJ2-3|once
TGTGCCAGCAGTTTAGGGCGGGGGAGGGCGCAGTATTTT
CASSLGRGRAQYF
>TRBV15|NA|TRBJ2-1|NA
TGTGCCACCAGCAGAGATCCCGGGTCCTACAATGAGCAGTTCTTC
CATSRDPGSYNEQFF
>TRBV3-1/TRBV3-2|TRBD1|TRBJ2-5|NA
TGTGCCAGCAGTCCCCGGACAGGGCAAGAGACCCAGTACTTC
CASSPRTGQETQYF
>TRBV7-2|NA|TRBJ2-6|NA
TGTGCCAGCAGAAGGGAGGGGGTCATCTCTGGGGCCAACGTCCTGACTTTC
CASRREGVISGANVLTF
>TRBV3-1/TRBV3-2|NA|TRBJ1-6|few
TGTGCCAGCAGCCCTTGGGCAATTGATAATTCACCCCTCCACTTT
CASSPWAIDNSPLHF
>TRBV15|TRBD1|TRBJ1-6|few
TGTGCCACCAGCAGAGATAGGGGGACAGGGGCTACTTCACCCCTCCACTTT
CATSRDRGTGATSPLHF
>TRBV27|TRBD1|TRBJ2-5|NA
TGTGCCAGCAGTTATCATCCCGGACAGGGCCAAGAGACCCAGTACTTC
CASSYHPGQGQETQYF
>TRBV29-1|NA|TRBJ1-3|NA
TGCAGCGTTGCACAGAACTCTGGAAACACCATATATTTT
CSVAQNSGNTIYF
>TRBV4-1|TRBD2|TRBJ2-1|NA
TGCGCCAGCAGCCCGGGGAGCGGGAGGGTGCAGTTCTTC
CASSPGSGRVQFF
>TRBV19|TRBD2|TRBJ2-7|once
TGTGCCAGTAGTATTAGCGGGAGGCCCTACGAGCAGTACTTC
CASSISGRPYEQYF
>TRBV25-1|TRBD2|TRBJ2-2|NA
TGTGCCAGCGGACTAGCGGGCACCGGGGAGCTGTTTTTT
CASGLAGTGELFF
>TRBV28|NA|TRBJ1-2|NA
TGTGCCATCCCTACGGGAGGTGCGAACTATGGCTACACCTTC
CAIPTGGANYGYTF
>TRBV18|NA|TRBJ1-2|NA
TGTGCCAGCTCACCACTCGGGGGGTCGGTGGTCTATGGCTACACCTTC
CASSPLGGSVVYGYTF
>TRBV10-3|TRBD2|TRBJ2-7|NA
TGTGCCATCAGTGAGTCGGCTAGCGGCTCCTACGAGCAGTACTTC
CAISESASGSYEQYF
>TRBV20-1|NA|TRBJ1-2|once
TGCAGTGCTAGTACACAGGGCTATGGCTACACCTTC
CSASTQGYGYTF